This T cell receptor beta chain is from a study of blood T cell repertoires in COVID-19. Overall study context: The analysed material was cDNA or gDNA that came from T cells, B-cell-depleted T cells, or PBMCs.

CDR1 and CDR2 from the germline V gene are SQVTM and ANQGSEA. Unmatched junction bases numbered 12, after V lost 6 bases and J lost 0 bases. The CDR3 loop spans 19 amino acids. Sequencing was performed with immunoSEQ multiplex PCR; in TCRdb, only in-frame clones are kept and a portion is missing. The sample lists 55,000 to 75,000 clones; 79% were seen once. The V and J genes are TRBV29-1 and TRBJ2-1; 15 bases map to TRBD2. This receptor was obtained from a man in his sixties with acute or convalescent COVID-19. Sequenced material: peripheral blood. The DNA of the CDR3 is TGCAGCGTCACCGGACTAGCGGGAGGGTCCCGCAGCTCCTACAATGAGCAGTTCTTC. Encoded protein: CSVTGLAGGSRSSYNEQFF.